The present entry profiles one TCR beta chain with its context. The source of the sample is a study of beta chain features in type 1 diabetes. Study-level information: Examination of sorted cells across all samples involved about 100,000,000 cells.

CD4+ naive, central memory, regulatory and stem cell-like memory cells were sorted via CD45RO/CCR7/CD25/CD127/CD95/CD27. CDR3 size: 13 residues. The V gene's germline CDR1 is KGHSH and CDR2 LQKENI. Trimming shortened V by 0 bases and J by 6 bases, and 7 bases separated the two germline ends. What was sequenced were expressed TCRB transcripts, since all of the isolated RNA had been reverse transcribed. Generated by immunoSEQ multiplex PCR, the TCRdb table keeps only in-frame clones and is missing some. Of fewer than 650,000 clones in the sample, roughly 16% are singletons; the top ten hold about 0.087%.

This TCR was sampled from a man aged 18-30 years in good health. The rearrangement uses TRBV18 and TRBJ2-3; no definite D call. Sequencing was performed on naive CD4+ T cells from blood. The CDR3 sequence: CASSPPPRDTQYF. The CDR3 region has the DNA TGTGCCAGCTCACCACCGCCCAGGGATACGCAGTATTTT.